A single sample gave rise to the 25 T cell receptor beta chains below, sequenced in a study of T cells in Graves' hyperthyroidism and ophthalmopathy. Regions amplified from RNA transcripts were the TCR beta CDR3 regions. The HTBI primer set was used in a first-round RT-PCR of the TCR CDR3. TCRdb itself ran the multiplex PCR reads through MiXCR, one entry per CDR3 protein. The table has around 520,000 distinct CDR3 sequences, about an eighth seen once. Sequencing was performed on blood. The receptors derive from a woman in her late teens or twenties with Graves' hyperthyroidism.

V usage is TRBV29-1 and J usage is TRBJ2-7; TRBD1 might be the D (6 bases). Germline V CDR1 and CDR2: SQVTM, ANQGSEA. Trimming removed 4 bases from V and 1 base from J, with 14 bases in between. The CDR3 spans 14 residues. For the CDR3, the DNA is TGCAGCGTTGCCCAAAAGGACAGTTCCTACGAGCAGTACGTC. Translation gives CSVAQKDSSYEQYV.

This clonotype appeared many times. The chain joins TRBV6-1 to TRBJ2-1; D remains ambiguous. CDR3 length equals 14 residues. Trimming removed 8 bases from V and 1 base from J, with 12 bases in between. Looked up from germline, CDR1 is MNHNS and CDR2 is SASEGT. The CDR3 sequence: CASWNRLSYNEQFF. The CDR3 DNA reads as TGTGCCAGCTGGAACAGACTTTCCTACAATGAGCAGTTCTTC.

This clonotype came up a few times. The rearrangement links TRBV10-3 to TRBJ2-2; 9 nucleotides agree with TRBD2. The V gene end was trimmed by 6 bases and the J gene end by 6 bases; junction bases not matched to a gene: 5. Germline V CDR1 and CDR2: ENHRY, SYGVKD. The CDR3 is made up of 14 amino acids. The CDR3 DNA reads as TGTGCCATCAGCGGCGGGAGGGCCCCCGGGGAGCTGTTTTTT. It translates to CAISGGRAPGELFF.

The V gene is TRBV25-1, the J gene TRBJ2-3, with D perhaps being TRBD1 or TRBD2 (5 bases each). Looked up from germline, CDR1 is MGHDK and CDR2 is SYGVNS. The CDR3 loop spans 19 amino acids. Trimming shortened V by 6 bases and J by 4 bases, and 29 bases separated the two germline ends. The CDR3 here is CASSATSGTGYTSPDTQYF. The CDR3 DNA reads TGTGCCAGCAGCGCCACCTCCGGGACGGGTTATACGTCCCCAGATACGCAGTATTTT.

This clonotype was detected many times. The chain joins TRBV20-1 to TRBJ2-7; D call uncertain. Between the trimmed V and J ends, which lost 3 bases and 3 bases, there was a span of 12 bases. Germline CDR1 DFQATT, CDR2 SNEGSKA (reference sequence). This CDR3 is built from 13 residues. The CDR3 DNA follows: TGCAGTGCTAGTCGTTTACAGAACTACGAGCAGTACTTC. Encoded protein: CSASRLQNYEQYF.

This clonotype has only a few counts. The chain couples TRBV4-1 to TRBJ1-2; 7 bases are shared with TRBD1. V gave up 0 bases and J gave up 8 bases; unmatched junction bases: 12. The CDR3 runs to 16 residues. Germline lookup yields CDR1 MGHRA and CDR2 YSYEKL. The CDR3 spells CASSQDRPQGFGGYTF. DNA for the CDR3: TGCGCCAGCAGCCAAGACCGACCACAGGGGTTTGGAGGCTACACCTTC.

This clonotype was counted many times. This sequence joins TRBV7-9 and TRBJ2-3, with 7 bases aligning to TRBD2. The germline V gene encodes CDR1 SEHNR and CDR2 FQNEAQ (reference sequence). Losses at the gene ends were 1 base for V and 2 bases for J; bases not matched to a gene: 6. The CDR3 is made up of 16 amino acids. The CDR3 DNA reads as TGTGCCAGCAGCTTAGAGGGGACTACCTACACAGATACGCAGTATTTT. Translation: CASSLEGTTYTDTQYF.

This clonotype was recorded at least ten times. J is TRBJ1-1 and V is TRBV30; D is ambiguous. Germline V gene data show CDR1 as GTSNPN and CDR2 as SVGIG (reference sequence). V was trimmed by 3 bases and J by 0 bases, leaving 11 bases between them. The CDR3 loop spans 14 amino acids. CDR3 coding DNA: TGTGCCTGGAGCGTTACCGGGATGAACACTGAAGCTTTCTTT. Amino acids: CAWSVTGMNTEAFF.

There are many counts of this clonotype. CDR3 region: CASSLGDGVYGYTF. CDR3 nucleotide sequence: TGTGCCAGCAGCTTAGGGGACGGAGTCTATGGCTACACCTTC. J is TRBJ1-2 and V is TRBV11-2; perhaps TRBD1 as D (5 bases). Per germline, CDR1 SGHAT and CDR2 FQNNGV. Trimming took off 1 base at V and 4 bases at J, with 10 bases between the two ends. The CDR3 has 14 residues.

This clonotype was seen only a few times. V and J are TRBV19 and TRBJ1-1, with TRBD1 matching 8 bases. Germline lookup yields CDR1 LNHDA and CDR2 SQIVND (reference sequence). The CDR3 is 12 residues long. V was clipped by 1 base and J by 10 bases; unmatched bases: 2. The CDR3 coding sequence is TGTGCCAGTAGTATAGGACAGGGGACAGCTTTCTTT. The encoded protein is CASSIGQGTAFF.

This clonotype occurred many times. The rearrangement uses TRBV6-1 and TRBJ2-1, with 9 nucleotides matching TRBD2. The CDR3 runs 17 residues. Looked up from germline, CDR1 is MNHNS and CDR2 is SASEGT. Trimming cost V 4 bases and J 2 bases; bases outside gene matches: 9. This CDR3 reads CASSGLAGQIPYNEQFF. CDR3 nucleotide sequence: TGTGCCAGCAGTGGGCTAGCGGGACAGATCCCCTACAATGAGCAGTTCTTC.

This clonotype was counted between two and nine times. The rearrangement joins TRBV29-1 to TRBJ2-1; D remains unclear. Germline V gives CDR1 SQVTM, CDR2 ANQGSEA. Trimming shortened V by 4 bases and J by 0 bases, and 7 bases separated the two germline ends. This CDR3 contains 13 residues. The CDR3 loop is CSVAGSSYNEQFF. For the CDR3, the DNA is TGCAGCGTTGCGGGCAGCTCCTACAATGAGCAGTTCTTC.

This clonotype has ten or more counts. The CDR3 DNA reads TGTGCCAGCAGCTTGAATACAGGGGACGGTGGCGAGCAGTACTTC. Translated, it gives CASSLNTGDGGEQYF. The chain has TRBV11-2 and TRBJ2-7; 7 nucleotides align to TRBD1. Germline CDR1 SGHAT, CDR2 FQNNGV. V dropped 3 bases and J dropped 6; count of bases not matched to a gene: 11. The CDR3 loop spans 15 amino acids.

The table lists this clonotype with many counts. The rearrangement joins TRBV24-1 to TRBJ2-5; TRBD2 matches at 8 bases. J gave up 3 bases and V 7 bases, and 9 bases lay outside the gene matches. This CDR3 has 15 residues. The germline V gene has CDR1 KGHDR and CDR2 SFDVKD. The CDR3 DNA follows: TGTGCCACCAGAGGAGGAGGACTAGCCGAAGAGACCCAGTACTTC. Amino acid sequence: CATRGGGLAEETQYF.

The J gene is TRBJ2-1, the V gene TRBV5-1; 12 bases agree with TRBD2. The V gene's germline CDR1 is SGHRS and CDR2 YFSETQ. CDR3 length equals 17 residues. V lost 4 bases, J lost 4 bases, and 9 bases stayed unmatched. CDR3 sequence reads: CASSARLAGELYNEQFF. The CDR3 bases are TGCGCCAGCAGCGCCCGACTAGCGGGGGAACTATACAATGAGCAGTTCTTC.

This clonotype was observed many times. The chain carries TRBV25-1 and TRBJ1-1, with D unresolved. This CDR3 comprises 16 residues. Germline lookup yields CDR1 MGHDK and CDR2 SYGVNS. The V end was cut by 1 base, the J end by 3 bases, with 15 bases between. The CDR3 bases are TGTGCCAGCAGTGAATTAGGGTCCCGCAGCGACACTGAAGCTTTCTTT. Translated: CASSELGSRSDTEAFF.

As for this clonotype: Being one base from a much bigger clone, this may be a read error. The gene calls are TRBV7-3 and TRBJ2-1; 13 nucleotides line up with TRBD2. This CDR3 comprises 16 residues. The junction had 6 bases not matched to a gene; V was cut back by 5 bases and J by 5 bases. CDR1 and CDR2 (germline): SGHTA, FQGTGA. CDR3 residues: CASSRLAGGLHNEQFF. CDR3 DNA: TGTGCCAGCAGCCGACTAGCGGGAGGTCTCCACAATGAGCAGTTCTTC.

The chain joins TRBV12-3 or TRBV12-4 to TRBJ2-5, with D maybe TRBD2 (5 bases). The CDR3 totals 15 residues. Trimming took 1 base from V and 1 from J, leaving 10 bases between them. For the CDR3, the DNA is TGTGCCAGCAGTTTAGACCTAGCCCCCCAAGAGACCCAGTACTTC. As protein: CASSLDLAPQETQYF.

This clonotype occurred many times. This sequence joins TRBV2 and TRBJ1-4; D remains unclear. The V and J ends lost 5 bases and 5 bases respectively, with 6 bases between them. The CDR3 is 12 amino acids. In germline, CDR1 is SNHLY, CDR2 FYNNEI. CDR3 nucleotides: TGTGCCAGCAGTCAAGGGAATGAAAAACTGTTTTTT. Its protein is CASSQGNEKLFF.

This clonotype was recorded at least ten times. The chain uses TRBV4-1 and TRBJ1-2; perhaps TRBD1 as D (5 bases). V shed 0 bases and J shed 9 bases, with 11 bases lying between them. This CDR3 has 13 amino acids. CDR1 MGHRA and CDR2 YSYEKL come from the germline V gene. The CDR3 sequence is CASSQESGRSYTF. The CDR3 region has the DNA TGCGCCAGCAGCCAAGAGTCAGGGAGAAGCTACACCTTC.

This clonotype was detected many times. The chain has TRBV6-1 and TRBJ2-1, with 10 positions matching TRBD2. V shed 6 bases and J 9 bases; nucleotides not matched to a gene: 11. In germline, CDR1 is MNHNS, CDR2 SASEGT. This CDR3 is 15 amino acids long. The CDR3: CASRLGLAGASEQFF. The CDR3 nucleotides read TGTGCCAGCAGACTGGGGCTAGCGGGAGCATCTGAGCAGTTCTTC.

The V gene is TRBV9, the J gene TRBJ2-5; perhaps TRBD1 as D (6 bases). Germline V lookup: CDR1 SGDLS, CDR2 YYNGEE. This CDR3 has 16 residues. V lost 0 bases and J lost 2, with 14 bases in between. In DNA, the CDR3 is TGTGCCAGCAGCGTAGGTCAGGGGTCTTTACAAGAGACCCAGTACTTC. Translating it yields CASSVGQGSLQETQYF.

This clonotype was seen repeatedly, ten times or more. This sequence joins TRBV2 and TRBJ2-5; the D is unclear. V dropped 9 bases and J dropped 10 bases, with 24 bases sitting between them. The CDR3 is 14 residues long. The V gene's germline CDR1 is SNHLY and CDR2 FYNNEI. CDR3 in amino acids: CASKIRLHQLDQYF. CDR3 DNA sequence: TGTGCCAGTAAGATACGGTTACATCAATTGGACCAGTACTTC.

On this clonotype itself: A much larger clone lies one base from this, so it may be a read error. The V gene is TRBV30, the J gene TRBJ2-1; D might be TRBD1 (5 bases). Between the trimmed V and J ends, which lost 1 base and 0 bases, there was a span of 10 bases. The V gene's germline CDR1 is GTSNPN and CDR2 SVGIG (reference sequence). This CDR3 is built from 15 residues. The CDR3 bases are TGTGCCTGGAGTGATGGGGCGTCCTCCTACAATGAGCAGTTCTTC. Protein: CAWSDGASSYNEQFF.

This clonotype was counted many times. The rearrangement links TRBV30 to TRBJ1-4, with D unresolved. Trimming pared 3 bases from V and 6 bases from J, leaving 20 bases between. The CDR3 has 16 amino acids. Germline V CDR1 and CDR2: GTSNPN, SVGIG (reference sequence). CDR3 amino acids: CAWSTPLRLPDEKLFF. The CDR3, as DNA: TGTGCCTGGAGCACCCCTCTCCGGCTTCCGGATGAAAAACTGTTTTTT.